This entry features one T cell receptor (beta chain) sequence. Its antigen is still unknown. Controls were healthy donors (matched for age and sex). Negative isolation was applied to CD8+ and CD4+ T cells, and FACS enrichment was applied to TEMRA cells. This CDR3 spans 14 amino acids. With V trimmed by 8 bases and J by 1 base, 4 bases remained unmatched. In germline, CDR1 is SGHRS, CDR2 YFSETQ. These data originate in a study of CD8 T cells in Susac syndrome. RNA in amounts of roughly 0.5 to 1 ug was reverse transcribed with random hexamers. Amplification of TCR beta CDR3 across 54 Vbeta and 13 Jbeta was performed with immunoSEQ multiplex PCR. TCRdb recomputed calls from the immunoSEQ multiplex PCR reads with MiXCR, one row per CDR3 protein. The sample shows approximately 90,000 distinct CDR3 sequences, 90% to 95% of them seen only once. Study-wide results and caveats: The number of individuals included in the study's TCR sequencing and HLA analysis was acknowledged as relatively small.

The source material was CD8+ T cells from PBMCs. The receptor was derived from a human donor in good health. The chain recombines TRBV5-1 with TRBJ1-1; 11 bases agree with TRBD1. The CDR3 DNA is TGCGCCAGTTGGGACAGGGGGACGAACACTGAAGCTTTCTTT. Translated, it gives CASWDRGTNTEAFF.